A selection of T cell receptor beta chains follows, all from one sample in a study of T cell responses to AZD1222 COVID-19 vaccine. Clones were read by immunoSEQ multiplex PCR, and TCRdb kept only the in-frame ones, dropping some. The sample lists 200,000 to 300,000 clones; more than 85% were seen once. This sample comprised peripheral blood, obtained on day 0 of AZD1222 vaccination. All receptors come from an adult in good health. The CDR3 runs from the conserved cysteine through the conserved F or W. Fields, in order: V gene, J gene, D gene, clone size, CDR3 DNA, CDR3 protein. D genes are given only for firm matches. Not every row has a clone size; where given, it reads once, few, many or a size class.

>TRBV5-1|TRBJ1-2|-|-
TGCGCCAGCTCGGACAGCGGTAACTATGGCTACACCTTC
CASSDSGNYGYTF
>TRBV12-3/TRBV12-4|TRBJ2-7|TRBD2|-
TGTGCCAGCAGTTTCGGACTAGCGTACGAGCAGTACTTC
CASSFGLAYEQYF
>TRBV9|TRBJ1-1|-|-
TGTGCCAGCAGCGTCGACAGCAACACTGAAGCTTTCTTT
CASSVDSNTEAFF
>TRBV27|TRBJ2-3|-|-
TGTGCCAGCAGTTTGGGGGGTCAGTTCGGCGATACGCAGTATTTT
CASSLGGQFGDTQYF
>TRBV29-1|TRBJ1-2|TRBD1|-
TGCAGCGCCAGGACAGGGAAGACGAACTATGGCTACACCTTC
CSARTGKTNYGYTF
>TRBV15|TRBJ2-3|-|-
TGTGCCACCAGCACCGGGACAAGCACAGATACGCAGTATTTT
CATSTGTSTDTQYF
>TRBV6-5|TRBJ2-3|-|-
TGTGCCAGCAGTTCGGGAGTGGCGCAGTATTTT
CASSSGVAQYF
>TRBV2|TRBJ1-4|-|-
TGTGCCAGCGCAGGGACAAAGGAAAAACTGTTTTTT
CASAGTKEKLFF
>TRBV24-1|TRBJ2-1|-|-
TGTGCCACCAGGGATAACTATAGAGGTAATGAGCAGTTCTTC
CATRDNYRGNEQFF
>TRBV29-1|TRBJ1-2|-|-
TGCAGCGTTGAAGGTCTAAAGCCGGGTGAGGATGGCTACACCTTC
CSVEGLKPGEDGYTF
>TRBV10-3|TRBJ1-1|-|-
TGTGCCATCAAGCAGACAAGAAGGGACACTGAAGCTTTCTTT
CAIKQTRRDTEAFF
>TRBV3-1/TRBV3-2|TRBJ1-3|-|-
TGTGCCAGCAGCAATTTCAGAAACACCATATATTTT
CASSNFRNTIYF
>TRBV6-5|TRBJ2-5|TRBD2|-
TGTGCCAGCTTGGGGGAGCGGGGGACCCAGTACTTC
CASLGERGTQYF
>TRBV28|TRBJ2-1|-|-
TGTGCCAGCAGTTTAGGGGGAGAGGGCAATGAGCAGTTCTTC
CASSLGGEGNEQFF
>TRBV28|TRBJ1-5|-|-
TGTGCCAGCAGTCCCGGCATCAGGCCCCAGCATTTT
CASSPGIRPQHF
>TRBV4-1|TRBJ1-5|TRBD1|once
TGCGCCAGCAGCCAAGGGCTTCAGGGGGCTCGCAATCAGCCCCAGCATTTT
CASSQGLQGARNQPQHF
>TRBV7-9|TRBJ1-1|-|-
TGTGCCAGCAGCTTAGCCGGAGGTGCGGGCACTGAAGCTTTCTTT
CASSLAGGAGTEAFF
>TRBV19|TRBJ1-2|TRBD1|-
TGTGCCAGTAGTATAGCTAGGGACAGGAACTATGGCTACACCTTC
CASSIARDRNYGYTF
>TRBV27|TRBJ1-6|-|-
TGTGCCAGCAGTTTAGGGAGGCGATACACCCGAAATTCACCCCTCCACTTT
CASSLGRRYTRNSPLHF
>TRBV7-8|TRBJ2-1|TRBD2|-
TGTGCCAGCAGCGCGGGACTAGCGGGAGTAATTGAGCAGTTCTTC
CASSAGLAGVIEQFF
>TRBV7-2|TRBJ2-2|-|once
TGTGCCAGCAGCTGGCCCTTAACCGGGGAGCTGTTTTTT
CASSWPLTGELFF
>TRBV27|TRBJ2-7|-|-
TGTGCCAGCAGTGGGTCAGGGTCCGAGCAGTACTTC
CASSGSGSEQYF
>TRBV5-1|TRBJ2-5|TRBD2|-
TGCGCCAGCAGCTTGACTCTAGCGGGGTTCCAAGAGACCCAGTACTTC
CASSLTLAGFQETQYF
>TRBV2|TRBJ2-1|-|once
TGTGCCAACAGCACAGGGTATTTCAATGAGCAGTTCTTC
CANSTGYFNEQFF
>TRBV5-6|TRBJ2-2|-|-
TGTGCCAGCAGCGCGGGATCAGATTCGCAGGTCACCGGGGAGCTGTTTTTT
CASSAGSDSQVTGELFF
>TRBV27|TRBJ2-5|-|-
TGTGCCAGCAAGGGGTGGGGGGCACAGGGATACGGGACCCAGTACTTC
CASKGWGAQGYGTQYF
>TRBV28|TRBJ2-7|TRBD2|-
TGTGCCGGCAGGAGGGGACTAGCGTCTCCCTACGAGCAGTACTTC
CAGRRGLASPYEQYF
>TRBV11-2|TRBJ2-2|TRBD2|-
TGTGCCAGCAGCAAGCGGGGGGTTGACACCGGGGAGCTGTTTTTT
CASSKRGVDTGELFF
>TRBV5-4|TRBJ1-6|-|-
TGTGCCAGCACCACGGAGGGTTCCTATAATTCACCCCTCCACTTT
CASTTEGSYNSPLHF
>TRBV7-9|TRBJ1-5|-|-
TGTGCCAGCAGCTTGGGGACTCCCGATAGCAATCAGCCCCAGCATTTT
CASSLGTPDSNQPQHF
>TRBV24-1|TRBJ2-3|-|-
TGTGCCACCGGTGACGGGACGGGCACAGATACGCAGTATTTT
CATGDGTGTDTQYF
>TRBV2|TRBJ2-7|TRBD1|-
TGTGCCAGCGGACAGGGTACCGAGCAGTACTTC
CASGQGTEQYF
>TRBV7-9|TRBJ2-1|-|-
TGTGCCAGCAGCCTTACTATGGGGGAGCAGTTCTTC
CASSLTMGEQFF
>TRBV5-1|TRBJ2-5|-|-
TGCGCCAGCAGCTGGGGAACAGGACCCACGGAGACCCAGTACTTC
CASSWGTGPTETQYF
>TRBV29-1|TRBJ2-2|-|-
TGCAGCGTTCGCAGGGGGGTGAACACCGGGGAGCTGTTTTTT
CSVRRGVNTGELFF
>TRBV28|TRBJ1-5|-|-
TGTGCCAGCAGAGTCCCCGAAGGGCTACAGCCCCAGCATTTT
CASRVPEGLQPQHF
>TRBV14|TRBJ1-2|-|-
TGTGCCAGCAGCCCGCAGACAGCCCTTAACTATGGCTACACCTTC
CASSPQTALNYGYTF
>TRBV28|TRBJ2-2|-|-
TGTGCCAGCAACTTAAACACCGGGGAGCTGTTTTTT
CASNLNTGELFF
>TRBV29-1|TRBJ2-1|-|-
TGCAGCGTTGGGAGCAATGAGCAGTTCTTC
CSVGSNEQFF
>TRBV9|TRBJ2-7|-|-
TGTGCCAGCAGCCCATCCTCCTCATCAAGCTACGAGCAGTACTTC
CASSPSSSSSYEQYF
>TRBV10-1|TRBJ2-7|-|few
TGCGCCAGCAGCCGGGGTGGGGGCTACGAGCAGTACTTC
CASSRGGGYEQYF
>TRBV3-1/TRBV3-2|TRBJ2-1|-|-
TGTGCCACGGGACAGGAGCGGGAGTGGACTTACAATGAGCAGTTCTTC
CATGQEREWTYNEQFF
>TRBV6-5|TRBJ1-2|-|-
TGTGCCAGCAGCGACAGAGGGCTGCCTAACTATGGCTACACCTTC
CASSDRGLPNYGYTF
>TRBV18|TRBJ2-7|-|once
TGTGCCAGCTCACCTAGCCCCTCCTACGAGCAGTACTTC
CASSPSPSYEQYF
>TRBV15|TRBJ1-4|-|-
TGTGCCACCAGCAGAGACCAGGAGGGTCCTAATGAAAAACTGTTTTTT
CATSRDQEGPNEKLFF
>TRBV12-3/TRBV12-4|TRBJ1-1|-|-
TGTGCCAGCAGTTTAGTAGGAACTGAAGCTTTCTTT
CASSLVGTEAFF
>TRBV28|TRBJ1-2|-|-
TGTGCCAGCACAACAGGGCTCGATGGCTACACCTTC
CASTTGLDGYTF
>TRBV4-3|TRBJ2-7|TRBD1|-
TGCGCCAGCAGCCAGAACCCGGGACAGGGGTCCGAGCAGTACTTC
CASSQNPGQGSEQYF
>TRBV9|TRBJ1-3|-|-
TGTGCCAGCAGCGTAAGGGTTTCTGGAAACACCATATATTTT
CASSVRVSGNTIYF
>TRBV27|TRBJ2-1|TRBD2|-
TGTGCCAGCAGTTCAAACCTGGCTAGCGGGGGCCCCTACAATGAGCAGTTCTTC
CASSSNLASGGPYNEQFF
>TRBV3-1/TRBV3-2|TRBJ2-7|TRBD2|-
TGTGCCAGCAGCCAACGGGGGGGCCGAAGCTCCTACGAGCAGTACTTC
CASSQRGGRSSYEQYF